This passage covers 18 T cell receptor beta chains from one sample sequenced in a study of OX40 agonist ivuxolimab in advanced cancers. Here immunoSEQ multiplex PCR was the method, and the copy in TCRdb shows in-frame clones only, minus some. The data show tens of thousands of clones, with 80% to 95% seen just once and more than 5.5% held by the top ten. Sample: CD4+ or CD8+ T cells sorted from blood, taken in a trial of the OX40 agonist ivuxolimab. The receptor source for this set is an adult with an advanced solid tumor such as melanoma, head and neck, liver or kidney cancer.

This sequence joins TRBV5-1 and TRBJ2-3, with 8 bases that match TRBD2. CDR3 length: 15 residues. The germline V gene encodes CDR1 SGHRS and CDR2 YFSETQ. After removal of 4 bases from V and 5 bases from J, the junction contained 9 bases not matched to a gene. CDR3 residues: CASSHLAGGKDTQYF. As DNA, the CDR3 is TGCGCCAGCAGCCACCTAGCGGGCGGAAAAGATACGCAGTATTTT.

The V gene is TRBV5-1, the J gene TRBJ2-5; no clear D gene. The CDR3 spans 13 residues. V lost 4 bases and J 13 bases, leaving 20 bases between the germline ends. Germline assignment: CDR1 SGHRS and CDR2 YFSETQ. CDR3 bases: TGCGCCAGCAGCCCAAGTACAAGGCAGGCGCCGTACTTC. Protein: CASSPSTRQAPYF.

The chain carries TRBV2 and TRBJ2-3, with 15 bases identical to TRBD2. Germline V CDR1 and CDR2: SNHLY, FYNNEI. Trimming at V came to 6 bases and at J to 5 bases, leaving 6 bases not matched to a gene. This CDR3 contains 16 residues. CDR3 residues: CASSPGLAGGLDTQYF. CDR3 in DNA: TGTGCCAGCAGCCCGGGACTAGCGGGAGGACTAGATACGCAGTATTTT.

This chain uses TRBV7-3 with TRBJ2-1; tentative D call: TRBD1 (6 bases). Trimming left V 5 bases short and J 6 bases short, with 11 bases between. This CDR3 has 13 amino acids. Germline loops: CDR1 SGHTA, CDR2 FQGTGA. CDR3 DNA sequence: TGTGCCAGCAGCCACCTCAGGGGCAATGAGCAGTTCTTC. It codes for CASSHLRGNEQFF.

The chain uses TRBV7-9 and TRBJ2-2; perhaps TRBD2 as D (6 bases). Germline V gene lookup returns CDR1 SEHNR and CDR2 FQNEAQ (reference sequence). V shed 7 bases and J shed 4 bases, with 13 bases lying between them. The CDR3 covers 14 residues. CDR3 amino acids: CASIGTGVTGELFF. In DNA form, the CDR3 reads TGTGCCAGCATCGGTACGGGGGTCACCGGGGAGCTGTTTTTT. The whole variable domain, remainder taken from reference TRBV7-9 and TRBJ2-2, is DTGVSQNPRHKITKRGQNVTFRCDPISEHNRLYWYRQTLGQGPEFLTYFQNEAQLEKSRLLSDRFSAERPKGSFSTLEIQRTEQGDSAMYLCASIGTGVTGELFFGEGSRLTVL.

This chain links TRBV5-3 with TRBJ2-7; 11 bases are shared with TRBD1. TRBV5-3 is flagged as an ORF with uncertain function. This CDR3 is 14 amino acids long. V lost 7 bases to trimming and J lost 3 bases; unmatched junction nucleotides: 6. The CDR3 DNA follows: TGTGCCAGAGGGGGACAGGGGGTAAGCTACGAGCAGTACTTC. Residues: CARGGQGVSYEQYF.

The chain has TRBV10-2 and TRBJ1-1; no clear D. V was clipped by 2 bases and J by 5 bases, with 0 bases between them. Germline CDR1 is WSHSY and CDR2 is SAAADI. This CDR3 has 10 amino acids. DNA of the CDR3: TGCGCCAGCAGTGAGACTGAAGCTTTCTTT. Protein: CASSETEAFF.

The chain has TRBV15 and TRBJ2-2, with TRBD2 identical over 9 bases. This CDR3 comprises 17 residues. Trimming cost V 0 bases and J 4 bases; bases outside gene matches: 6. CDR1 and CDR2 (germline): LNHNV, YYDKDF (reference sequence). The CDR3 sequence is CATSRDGLAGITGELFF. The CDR3 DNA reads TGTGCCACCAGCAGAGATGGGCTAGCGGGGATCACCGGGGAGCTGTTTTTT.

This chain connects TRBV30 to TRBJ2-7; TRBD2 is a possible D gene (6 bases). Trimming left V 0 bases short and J 4 bases short, with 10 bases between. The CDR3 sequence is 13 residues long. Germline values: CDR1 GTSNPN, CDR2 SVGIG (reference sequence). The CDR3 reads CAWSVLREYEQYF. CDR3 nucleotides: TGTGCCTGGAGTGTACTACGGGAGTACGAGCAGTACTTC.

The rearrangement joins TRBV19 to TRBJ1-1; no definite D call. The V gene's germline CDR1 is LNHDA and CDR2 SQIVND (reference sequence). This CDR3 is built from 13 residues. Trimming pared 7 bases from V and 6 bases from J, leaving 15 bases between. The CDR3: CASMRDETAEAFF. The CDR3 DNA follows: TGTGCCAGTATGAGGGATGAGACCGCTGAAGCTTTCTTT.

The chain has TRBV28 and TRBJ1-1, with TRBD1 matching over 7 bases. The CDR3 totals 15 residues. J was trimmed by 6 bases and V by 5 bases; bases with no gene match: 12. The V gene's germline CDR1 is MDHEN and CDR2 SYDVKM. The CDR3, as DNA: TGTGCCAGCAGTACCCCGACAGGGCCCAGGGCTGAAGCTTTCTTT. Translated: CASSTPTGPRAEAFF.

The chain employs TRBV6-1 and TRBJ2-2, with D perhaps matching TRBD1 (5 bases). The V gene lost 0 bases and the J gene lost 7 bases, with 6 bases spanning the gap. Germline V gene sequence: CDR1 MNHNS, CDR2 SASEGT. The CDR3 is 13 amino acids. CDR3 nucleotides: TGTGCCAGCAGTGAAGCAAGGGGCGGGGAGCTGTTTTTT. This encodes CASSEARGGELFF.

The chain has TRBV25-1 and TRBJ2-5; either TRBD1 or TRBD2 may supply D (5 bases each). The germline gives CDR1 MGHDK, CDR2 SYGVNS. Trimming left V 2 bases short and J 6 bases short, with 19 bases between. There are 16 residues in the CDR3. The CDR3 DNA sequence: TGTGCCAGCAGTGAAGATCGGGGCCCAGCTTGGCAGACCCAGTACTTC. Residues: CASSEDRGPAWQTQYF.

The gene calls are TRBV5-6 and TRBJ1-5, with a weak D call TRBD1 (6 bases). V was cut by 1 base and J by 3 bases, with 14 bases left in between. This CDR3 region has 16 residues. The germline V gene has CDR1 SGHDT and CDR2 YYEEEE. CDR3 region: CASSLKGGRANQPQHF. The CDR3 DNA reads as TGTGCCAGCAGCTTGAAAGGGGGTAGGGCCAATCAGCCCCAGCATTTT.

V gene TRBV19 combines with J gene TRBJ1-5; tentatively, D is TRBD1 (5 bases). Germline V lookup: CDR1 LNHDA, CDR2 SQIVND (reference sequence). This CDR3 region has 14 residues. The V end lost 5 bases, the J end lost 4 bases, and 12 bases lay between the germline ends. The CDR3 region has the DNA TGTGCCAGTAGTTCAGGGTCGGGGAATCAGCCCCAGCATTTT. Encoded protein: CASSSGSGNQPQHF.

A single count supports this clone. V and J are TRBV10-2 and TRBJ1-1; no reliable D call. The V and J ends lost 3 bases and 7 bases respectively, with 9 bases between them. The CDR3 has 12 amino acids. Germline lookup yields CDR1 WSHSY and CDR2 SAAADI. The CDR3 nucleotides are TGCGCCAGCAGTGATGACGGCGTTGAAGCTTTCTTT. This translates into CASSDDGVEAFF.

V is TRBV2 and J is TRBJ2-1; 13 bases align to TRBD2. The CDR3 is made up of 15 amino acids. V trimming: 9 bases; J trimming: 5 bases; junction bases outside the gene matches: 7. Per the germline V gene, CDR1 is SNHLY and CDR2 is FYNNEI. The CDR3 protein is CASLHGTSGNNEQFF. CDR3 coding DNA: TGTGCCAGTCTACATGGGACTAGCGGGAACAATGAGCAGTTCTTC. The full variable domain, completed using reference TRBV2 and TRBJ2-1, is EPEVTQTPSHQVTQMGQEVILRCVPISNHLYFYWYRQILGQKVEFLVSFYNNEISEKSEIFDDQFSVERPDGSNFTLKIRSTKLEDSAMYFCASLHGTSGNNEQFFGPGTRLTVL.

The chain has TRBV7-3 and TRBJ2-1; 8 bases map to TRBD2. The J segment lost 9 bases and the V segment lost 0 bases, leaving 13 bases of the junction unmatched. Germline CDR1 and CDR2: SGHTA and FQGTGA. CDR3 length: 17 amino acids. This chain's CDR3 is CASSLTPESGSRGEQFF. The CDR3 DNA is TGTGCCAGCAGCTTAACCCCCGAGAGCGGGAGCCGCGGTGAGCAGTTCTTC.